This T cell receptor (beta chain) is from a study of blood T cell repertoires in COVID-19. In the study overall: The samples span acute and convalescent COVID-19 from the United States, Italy and Spain. From T cells, B-cell-depleted T cells, or PBMCs came the material, which was cDNA or gDNA.

Methods used by the authors: Estimation of nucleated cell counts relied on the amplification of reference gene primers. TCRdb keeps only in-frame clones here, not all; method: immunoSEQ multiplex PCR. Clone size and V and J calls were adopted from that table, with D and trimming inferred from the DNA. This sample carries approximately 200,000 clones, 80% to 90% of them seen once, and the ten largest clones take roughly 2.5%. V trimming: 3 bases; J trimming: 11 bases; junction bases outside the gene matches: 4. This CDR3 is 13 amino acids long. The germline V gene has CDR1 SEHNR and CDR2 FQNEAQ (reference sequence).

The source is a man aged 25 to 45 with COVID-19, enrolled during active disease. The genes are TRBV7-9 and TRBJ1-1, with TRBD1 identical over 12 bases. Sequencing was performed on peripheral blood. The CDR3 DNA sequence: TGTGCCAGCAGCTTTGGGACAGGGGGCTTGGCTTTCTTT. Translated: CASSFGTGGLAFF.